This TCR beta chain came from a study of shared clonotypes between healthy human individuals. This CDR3 has 14 residues. CDR1 MDHEN and CDR2 SYDVKM come from the germline V gene. Germline trimming cut 5 bases from V and 4 bases from J; bases unmatched to any gene: 5. Once extracted for a subset, genomic DNA was divided evenly among several immunoSEQ plates. Sequenced by immunoSEQ multiplex PCR; TCRdb stores in-frame clones only, minus some. The sample holds about 2 million clones, less than 95% seen once. CD45RO-negative, CCR7-selected cells formed the naive CD8 fraction, which excluded terminally differentiated effector memory CD45RA+ cells.

The receptor was derived from a man between 18 and 29 years old in good health. The chain recombines TRBV28 with TRBJ1-1; 9 bases map to TRBD1. Specimen: naive CD8+ T cells sorted from blood. The CDR3 coding sequence is TGTGCCAGCAGTAAGACAGGGGGGATCACTGAAGCTTTCTTT. This translates into CASSKTGGITEAFF.